The TCR beta chain under discussion was sequenced for a study of T cell responses to AZD1222 COVID-19 vaccine. At the level of the study: Pooling was applied to second doses at about 4 or about 12 weeks.

The data were produced by immunoSEQ multiplex PCR, yet TCRdb's version contains in-frame clones alone and is incomplete. The sample includes over 110,000 clones, about 93% of them seen just once. This clone was observed a handful of times. The CDR3 extends over 14 amino acids. V was clipped by 4 bases and J by 4 bases; unmatched bases: 3. Germline CDR1 reads LNHDA; CDR2 reads SQIVND (reference sequence). The TCR comes from an adult in good health. The chain uses TRBV19 and TRBJ1-2, with TRBD1 matching over 10 bases. The input for sequencing was peripheral blood, taken on day 0 of AZD1222 vaccination. In DNA, the CDR3 is TGTGCCAGTAGTAGGGGACAGGGGACCTATGGCTACACCTTC. Translating gives CASSRGQGTYGYTF.